The entry that follows covers one TCR beta chain sequence. This clone occurred a few times. It has no known antigen specificity. No base qualities exist here, and no much larger clone lies one base off it. Two independent pathologists confirmed that the uninvolved adjacent lung, which was taken at least 2 cm from the tumor margin, was free of atypia. At diagnosis, tumor, uninvolved tumor-adjacent lung and peripheral blood were collected and then preserved as a mix of FFPE and fresh-frozen material. TCR beta CDR3 regions were sequenced from DNA using the immunoSEQ Assay. The original pipeline was this. T cell density was computed as TCR beta template counts normalized to usable DNA estimated by amplifying housekeeping genes. Richness was estimated using the preseqR package, with extrapolation to 400,000 templates for PBMC samples and to 120,000 templates for tissue samples. Clonality was calculated as one minus Pielou's evenness. To identify tissue-enriched TCRs, differential abundance testing was run on productive amino-acid clonotypes with a minimum total count of 5 and an alpha of 0.1. Repertoire overlap between compartments was quantified with the Jaccard Index and Morisita Overlap Index. GLIPH grouped TCR beta CDR3s together with public tetramer-defined viral CDR3s, and a viral motif had to include at least three viral sequences and show V-gene enrichment. Entries here come from immuneACCESS through TCRdb and include only in-frame sequences with V and J called. Some clones fail to appear in such tables; in the studies checked, an unresolved V gene covers under half of the shortfall, and the cause of the remainder is unknown. V and J calls and clone size follow that table, whereas D and trimming were derived from the DNA. In this sample the table shows roughly 6,300 clones, 15% of which occur a single time. About 4.8% of the sample comes from the top ten.

These data originate in a study of T cells in localized non-small cell lung cancer (dated by TCRdb to about 2020). About the investigation overall: Comparing tumors with uninvolved tumor-adjacent lungs, the study looked at the T cell repertoires of fewer than 250 patients with early-stage NSCLC. All 220 or so NSCLC patients in the cohort were treatment-naive and had localized lung tumors that were resected. Of the NSCLC patients, about 130 were male and approximately 110 were female, and the mean age was approximately 66 years.

Findings and caveats that apply to the study as a whole: Because the study design was exploratory, TCR variables were selected using unadjusted p-values without false-discovery rate correction. Uninvolved tumor-adjacent lung showed the highest T cell clonality, higher than tumor, which suggests more focused antigenic responses in the uninvolved tumor-adjacent lung. Of the top 100 tumor clones, a median of roughly 57 were detected in paired uninvolved adjacent lung; approximately 28 were also among that lung's top 100. Longer overall survival was associated with higher blood T cell density, whereas shorter survival was associated with higher adjacent-lung clonality. Multi-region tumor sequencing was not performed, so intratumor heterogeneity could not be excluded.

CDR1 SGHNT and CDR2 YENEEA are derived from the germline V gene. Taken from cysteine to phenylalanine, the CDR3 has 14 residues. The sequence is cut down to CDR3 DNA, 42 bases in frame from base 1. After removal of 3 bases from V and 10 bases from J, the junction retains 5 bases not matched to a gene. The origin of this receptor is a male donor older than 55 with stage II squamous cell lung carcinoma. Sequencing used normal lung tissue next to the tumor, obtained before any cancer treatment. This chain joins TRBV11-3 to TRBJ1-4, with 10 bases in between that match TRBD1. The CDR3 protein sequence reads: CASSLGTGVGKLFF. The sequence in DNA is TGTGCCAGCAGCTTGGGGACAGGGGTCGGAAAACTGTTTTTT.